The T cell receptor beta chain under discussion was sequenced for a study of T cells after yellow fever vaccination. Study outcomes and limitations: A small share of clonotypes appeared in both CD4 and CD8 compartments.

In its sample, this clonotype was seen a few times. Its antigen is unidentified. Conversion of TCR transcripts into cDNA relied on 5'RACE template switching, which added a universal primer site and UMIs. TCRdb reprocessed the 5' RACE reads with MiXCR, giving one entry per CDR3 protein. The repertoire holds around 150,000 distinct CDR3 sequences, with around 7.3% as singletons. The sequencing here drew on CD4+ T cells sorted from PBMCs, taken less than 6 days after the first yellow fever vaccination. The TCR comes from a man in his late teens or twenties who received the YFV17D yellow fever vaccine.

The CDR3, as DNA: TGTGCCAGCAGTGCCCCGGGACAGGGCTCCTACGAGCAGTACTTC. This sequence encodes CASSAPGQGSYEQYF. The J gene is TRBJ2-7, the V gene TRBV27, with 9 bases that match TRBD1. This CDR3 comprises 15 residues. CDR1 is MNHEY, CDR2 SMNVEV, per germline (reference sequence). J lost 0 bases, V lost 5 bases, and 5 bases had no gene match.